These 17 T cell receptor beta chains originate from one sample sequenced in a study of cytomegalovirus exposure and HLA in healthy donors. The PCR made use of 60 Vbeta and 13 Jbeta primers. Assay: immunoSEQ multiplex PCR; the TCRdb copy retains only in-frame clones and omits some. The sample has 90,000 or so clones, about three quarters seen once. The sequencing input was PBMCs. These receptors were obtained from a man aged 25 to 45 in good health and CMV-seropositive.

This clone was seen a single time. The rearrangement uses TRBV2 and TRBJ2-5; 7 nucleotides agree with TRBD1. CDR3 size: 14 residues. The J segment lost 2 bases and the V segment lost 5 bases, leaving 5 bases of the junction unmatched. Germline CDR1 and CDR2: SNHLY and FYNNEI. The CDR3 is CASSNQTGQETQYF. CDR3 nucleotide sequence: TGTGCCAGCAGTAACCAGACAGGGCAAGAGACCCAGTACTTC.

In this sample, this clone turned up once. CDR3 in DNA: TGTGCCAGCAGCTTAGCGTGGGGGGGAGGTCGGTACTTC. Its translation is CASSLAWGGGRYF. The chain uses TRBV7-2 and TRBJ2-5; 7 bases fit TRBD2. V trimming: 0 bases; J trimming: 13 bases; junction bases outside the gene matches: 8. Germline V CDR1 and CDR2: SGHTA, FQGNSA. CDR3 length: 13 residues.

The chain joins TRBV5-1 to TRBJ2-7; 9 nucleotides agree with TRBD1. The V gene end was trimmed by 1 base and the J gene end by 3 bases; junction bases not matched to a gene: 8. CDR3 length: 16 residues. Germline-derived CDR1 and CDR2 are SGHRS and YFSETQ. CDR3 in amino acids: CASSLPAGQGHYEQYF. The CDR3 nucleotides are TGCGCCAGCAGCTTGCCCGCGGGACAGGGTCACTACGAGCAGTACTTC.

Only one count was recorded for this clone. The chain uses TRBV27 and TRBJ2-1; a possible D gene is TRBD1 (6 bases). Germline assignment: CDR1 MNHEY and CDR2 SMNVEV (reference sequence). V lost 6 bases and J 2 bases, leaving 20 bases between the germline ends. This CDR3 spans 17 amino acids. The CDR3 DNA follows: TGTGCCAGCAGCAGGGGTGGTGACGGGTTTCCCTACAATGAGCAGTTCTTC. Translating gives CASSRGGDGFPYNEQFF.

The chain carries TRBV4-3 and TRBJ2-7; D possibly corresponds to TRBD1 (5 bases). V lost 1 base and J lost 2, with 9 bases in between. The CDR3 covers 14 residues. CDR1 is LGHNA and CDR2 is YSLEER in the germline V gene. The CDR3: CASSQGSGTYEQYF. CDR3 sequence (DNA): TGCGCCAGCAGCCAAGGCTCAGGGACCTACGAGCAGTACTTC.

The gene calls are TRBV15 and TRBJ2-1; the match to TRBD1 covers 8 bases. J lost 8 bases, V lost 1 base, and 10 bases had no gene match. Per the germline V gene, CDR1 is LNHNV and CDR2 is YYDKDF (reference sequence). This CDR3 is 16 amino acids long. The CDR3 region has the DNA TGTGCCACCAGCAGAGTTCAACAGGGGGTTATGGATGAGCAGTTCTTC. Its protein product is CATSRVQQGVMDEQFF.

The J gene is TRBJ1-2, the V gene TRBV7-9, with D unclear. Trimming shortened V by 2 bases and J by 7 bases, and 14 bases separated the two germline ends. Germline loops: CDR1 SEHNR, CDR2 FQNEAQ (reference sequence). The CDR3 totals 14 residues. CDR3 in amino acids: CASSLSQSFGGYTF. In nucleotides, the CDR3 is TGTGCCAGCAGCTTATCACAGTCATTCGGTGGCTACACCTTC.

The chain carries TRBV11-3 and TRBJ1-1; D gene ambiguous. V gave up 1 base and J gave up 9 bases, with 9 bases separating them. The germline V gene encodes CDR1 SGHNT and CDR2 YENEEA. The CDR3 is 12 amino acids. Here the CDR3 reads CASSLAGQKAFF. The CDR3 DNA follows: TGTGCCAGCAGCTTAGCGGGTCAGAAAGCTTTCTTT.

V and J are TRBV6-6 and TRBJ1-1; no firm D call. This CDR3 spans 13 amino acids. V lost 3 bases, J lost 7 bases, and 12 bases lay in between. CDR1 and CDR2 (germline): MNHNY, SVGAGI (reference sequence). The CDR3 region has the DNA TGTGCCAGCAGTTATTGGTCAGGCAGTGAAGCTTTCTTT. Protein: CASSYWSGSEAFF.

The chain is built from TRBV29-1 and TRBJ1-1; TRBD1 agrees at 10 bases. CDR1 SQVTM and CDR2 ANQGSEA come from the germline V gene. This CDR3 spans 13 amino acids. Germline trimming cut 3 bases from V and 10 bases from J; bases unmatched to any gene: 8. The CDR3 sequence: CSVDSFDRGRAFF. CDR3 sequence (DNA): TGCAGCGTTGATAGCTTTGACAGGGGGCGAGCTTTCTTT.

In nucleotides, the CDR3 is TGTGCCAGCTGTGACAGGGGCAATCAGCCCCAGCATTTT. Its protein product is CASCDRGNQPQHF. The chain carries TRBV18 and TRBJ1-5; 7 bases fit TRBD1. The CDR3 has 13 residues. The germline gives CDR1 KGHSH, CDR2 LQKENI. J gave up 2 bases and V 7 bases, and 2 bases lay outside the gene matches.

The chain carries TRBV6-6 and TRBJ1-5, with 9 nucleotides matching TRBD1. This CDR3 is 14 amino acids long. Trimming cost V 7 bases and J 7 bases; bases outside gene matches: 8. The germline V gene encodes CDR1 MNHNY and CDR2 SVGAGI (reference sequence). CDR3 region: CASNSGTGKQPQHF. The DNA of the CDR3 is TGTGCCAGCAACTCCGGGACAGGGAAGCAGCCCCAGCATTTT.

The genes are TRBV27 and TRBJ2-2; 8 bases map to TRBD1. The CDR3 consists of 19 residues. The germline gives CDR1 MNHEY, CDR2 SMNVEV (reference sequence). V lost 2 bases, J lost 3 bases, and 14 bases stayed unmatched. The CDR3 nucleotides read TGTGCCAGCAGTTTACGTGGACAGGGATGGTCGACTTACACCGGGGAGCTGTTTTTT. Residues: CASSLRGQGWSTYTGELFF.

The rearrangement links TRBV19 to TRBJ1-2; no reliable D call. V lost 5 bases and J 8 bases, leaving 9 bases between the germline ends. The CDR3 totals 11 residues. Germline V lookup: CDR1 LNHDA, CDR2 SQIVND (reference sequence). The CDR3 bases are TGTGCCAGTAGTGCCCTTCGGGGCTACACCTTC. It specifies CASSALRGYTF.

This chain uses TRBV6-5 with TRBJ1-2, with TRBD1 as a possible D gene (6 bases). With 0 bases removed from V and 5 bases from J, the gap between germline ends came to 16 bases. The germline CDR1 and CDR2 sequences are MNHEY and SVGAGI. The CDR3 length is 16 residues. For the CDR3, the DNA is TGTGCCAGCAGTTACTCGGCTCAGGGGACCTTTTATGGCTACACCTTC. Its protein product is CASSYSAQGTFYGYTF.

The chain's CDR3 is CASSHGGVNQPQHF. The CDR3 coding sequence is TGTGCCAGCAGCCACGGGGGGGTTAATCAGCCCCAGCATTTT. The chain recombines TRBV4-2 with TRBJ1-5; TRBD1 might be the D (5 bases). The V and J ends lost 3 bases and 4 bases respectively, with 10 bases between them. Germline V gene sequence: CDR1 LGHNA, CDR2 YNFKEQ. The CDR3 contains 14 residues.

The CDR3 reads CASSLTPYLEQFF. As DNA, the CDR3 is TGTGCCAGCAGCTTAACTCCCTATCTTGAGCAGTTCTTC. The rearrangement joins TRBV7-8 to TRBJ2-1; the D is unclear. The CDR3 runs to 13 residues. The V end was cut by 2 bases, the J end by 9 bases, with 11 bases between. Per the germline V gene, CDR1 is SGHVS and CDR2 is FQNEAQ.